These 4 T cell receptor beta chains originate from one sample sequenced in a study of T cell responses to AZD1222 COVID-19 vaccine. Sequencing was performed with immunoSEQ multiplex PCR; in TCRdb, only in-frame clones are kept and a portion is missing. The sample holds 200,000 or so clones, roughly 92% seen once. This specimen was peripheral blood, taken 28 days after the second AZD1222 dose. These receptors were obtained from an adult who received the AZD1222 COVID-19 vaccine.

V usage is TRBV7-2 and J usage is TRBJ2-1; D is uncertain. Germline V lookup: CDR1 SGHTA, CDR2 FQGNSA. This CDR3 comprises 15 residues. The V gene lost 4 bases and the J gene lost 7 bases, with 17 bases spanning the gap. CDR3 bases: TGTGCCAGCAGCTCTCGCACGGAAAGGATGAATGAGCAGTTCTTC. Encoded protein: CASSSRTERMNEQFF.

The CDR3 coding sequence is TGTGCCAGCAGTCGGGAAACCGGAAACACCATATATTTT. Residues: CASSRETGNTIYF. The V gene is TRBV5-6, the J gene TRBJ1-3; D uncertain. V lost 5 bases and J 4 bases, leaving 10 bases between the germline ends. Per the germline V gene, CDR1 is SGHDT and CDR2 is YYEEEE. There are 13 residues in the CDR3.

The chain links TRBV5-4 to TRBJ2-1; 9 bases are shared with TRBD1. In germline, CDR1 is SGHNT, CDR2 YYREEE (reference sequence). The CDR3 loop spans 17 amino acids. After removal of 4 bases from V and 4 bases from J, the junction contained 12 bases not matched to a gene. This CDR3 is CASSLRDREYLYNEQFF. The CDR3 coding sequence is TGTGCCAGCAGCCTCCGGGACAGGGAATACCTATACAATGAGCAGTTCTTC. Full variable domain (missing parts from reference TRBV5-4 and TRBJ2-1): ETGVTQSPTHLIKTRGQQVTLRCSSQSGHNTVSWYQQALGQGPQFIFQYYREEENGRGNFPPRFSGLQFPNYSSELNVNALELDDSALYLCASSLRDREYLYNEQFFGPGTRLTVL.

The J gene is TRBJ1-2, the V gene TRBV5-8, with 8 bases that match TRBD1. V shed 4 bases, J shed 4 bases, and the junction held 6 bases outside the gene matches. The CDR3 consists of 14 residues. CDR1 is SGHTS, CDR2 YDEGEE, per germline. The CDR3 loop reads CASSKGQVLYGYTF. DNA of the CDR3: TGTGCCAGCAGCAAGGGACAGGTACTCTATGGCTACACCTTC.